This T cell receptor (beta chain) was recovered during a study of blood T cell repertoires in COVID-19. As processed by the authors: Cell counts per sample came from amplifying reference gene primers. Clones were sequenced by immunoSEQ multiplex PCR, and TCRdb holds only the in-frame ones, with some missing. V and J calls and clone size are those listed in that table; D and trimming were worked out from the DNA. The table lists roughly 230,000 clones, about 80% of them singletons. Grouping used clinical history reported by participants in a survey and questionnaire. The junction had 8 bases not matched to a gene; V was cut back by 0 bases and J by 4 bases. Germline loops: CDR1 SGHRS, CDR2 YFSETQ. The CDR3 has 17 amino acids.

V gene TRBV5-1 combines with J gene TRBJ2-2, with TRBD1 matching over 8 bases. The specimen was PBMCs or T cells enriched from blood (not recorded which). This receptor was identified in a man aged 50-60 years who had recovered from COVID-19. The CDR3: CASSLEVQGASTGELFF. CDR3 in DNA: TGCGCCAGCAGCTTGGAAGTCCAGGGGGCTAGCACCGGGGAGCTGTTTTTT.